This T cell receptor beta chain was sequenced for a study of beta chain features in type 1 diabetes. Study context: In all, more than 90,000,000 sorted cells from all samples were analyzed.

The CDR3 runs 13 residues. Trimming pared 1 base from V and 3 bases from J, leaving 7 bases between. Germline CDR1 reads MNHEY; CDR2 reads SVGAGI. Sorted populations all had greater than 98% purity. What was sequenced were expressed TCRB transcripts, since all of the isolated RNA had been reverse transcribed. The method was immunoSEQ multiplex PCR; TCRdb's version includes in-frame clones alone and lacks a portion of them. The sample lists about 130,000 clones; about 8.7% were seen once. This TCR was sampled from a man younger than 30 in good health. The chain couples TRBV6-5 to TRBJ2-7; a possible D gene is TRBD2 (6 bases). The sequenced material came from central memory CD4+ T cells from blood. The CDR3 is CASSYFGGYEQYF. CDR3 DNA: TGTGCCAGCAGTTACTTCGGGGGCTACGAGCAGTACTTC.